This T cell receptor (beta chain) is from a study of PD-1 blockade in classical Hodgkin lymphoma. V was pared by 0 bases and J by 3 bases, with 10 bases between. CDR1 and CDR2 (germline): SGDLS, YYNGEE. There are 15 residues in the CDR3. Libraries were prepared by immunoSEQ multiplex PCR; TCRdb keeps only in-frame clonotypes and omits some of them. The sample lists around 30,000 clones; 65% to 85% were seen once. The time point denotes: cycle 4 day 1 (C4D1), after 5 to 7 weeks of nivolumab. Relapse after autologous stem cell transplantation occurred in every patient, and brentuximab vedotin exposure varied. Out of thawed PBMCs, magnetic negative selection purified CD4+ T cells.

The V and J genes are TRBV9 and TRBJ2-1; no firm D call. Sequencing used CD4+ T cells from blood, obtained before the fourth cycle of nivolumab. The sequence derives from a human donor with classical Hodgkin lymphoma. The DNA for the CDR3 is TGTGCCAGCAGCGTAGGCCCTGAAAGCTACAATGAGCAGTTCTTC. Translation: CASSVGPESYNEQFF.